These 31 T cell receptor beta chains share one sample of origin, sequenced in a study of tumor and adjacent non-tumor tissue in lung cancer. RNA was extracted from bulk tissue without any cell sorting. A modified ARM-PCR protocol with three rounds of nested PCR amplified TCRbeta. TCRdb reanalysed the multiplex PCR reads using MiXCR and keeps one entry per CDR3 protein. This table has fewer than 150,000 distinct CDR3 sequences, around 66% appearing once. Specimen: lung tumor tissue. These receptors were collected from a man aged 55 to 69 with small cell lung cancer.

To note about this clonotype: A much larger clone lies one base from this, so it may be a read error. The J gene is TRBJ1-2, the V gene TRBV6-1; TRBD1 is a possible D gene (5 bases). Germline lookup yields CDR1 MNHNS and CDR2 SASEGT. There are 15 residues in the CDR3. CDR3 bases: TGTGCCAACAGTGAAGCGATCGGGGGTCTCGGTGGCTACACCTTC. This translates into CANSEAIGGLGGYTF.

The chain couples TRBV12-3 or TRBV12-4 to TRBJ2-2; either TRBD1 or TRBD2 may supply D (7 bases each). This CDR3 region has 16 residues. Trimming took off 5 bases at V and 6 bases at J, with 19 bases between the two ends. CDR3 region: CASSLQGGGPPGELFF. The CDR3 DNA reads TGTGCCAGCAGTCTCCAGGGGGGAGGGCCCCCCGGGGAGCTGTTTTTT.

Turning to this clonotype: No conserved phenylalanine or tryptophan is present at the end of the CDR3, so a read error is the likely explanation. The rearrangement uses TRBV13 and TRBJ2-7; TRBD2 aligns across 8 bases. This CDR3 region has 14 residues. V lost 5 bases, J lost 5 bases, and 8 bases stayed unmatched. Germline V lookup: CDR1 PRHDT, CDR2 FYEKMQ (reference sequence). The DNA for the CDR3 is TGTGCCAGCAGCGTTAACGGGAGGGCCCACGAGCAGTACTCC. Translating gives CASSVNGRAHEQYS.

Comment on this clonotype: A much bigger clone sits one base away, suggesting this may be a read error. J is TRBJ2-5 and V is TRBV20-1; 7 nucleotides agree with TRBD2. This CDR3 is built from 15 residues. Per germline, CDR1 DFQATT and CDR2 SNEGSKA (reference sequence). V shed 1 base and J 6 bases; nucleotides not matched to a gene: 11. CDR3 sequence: CSARGQSGGSKTQYF. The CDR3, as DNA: TGCAGTGCTAGAGGGCAGTCGGGCGGGAGTAAGACCCAGTACTTC.

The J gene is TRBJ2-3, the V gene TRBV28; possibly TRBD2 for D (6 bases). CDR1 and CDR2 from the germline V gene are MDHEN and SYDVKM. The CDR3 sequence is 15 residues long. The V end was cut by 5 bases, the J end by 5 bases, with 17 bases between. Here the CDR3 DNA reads TGTGCCAGCAGTCCGCTGGAGGGTCGCATAGATACGCAGTATTTT. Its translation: CASSPLEGRIDTQYF.

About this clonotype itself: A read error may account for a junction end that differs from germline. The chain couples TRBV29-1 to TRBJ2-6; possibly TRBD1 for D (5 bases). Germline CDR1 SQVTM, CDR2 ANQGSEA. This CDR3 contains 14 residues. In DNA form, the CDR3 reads TGCAGCGTTTGTTCCAGCTCTGGGGCCAACCTCCTGAATTTC. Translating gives CSVCSSSGANLLNF. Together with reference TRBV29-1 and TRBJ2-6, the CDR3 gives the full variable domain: SAVISQKPSRDICQRGTSLTIQCQVDSQVTMMFWYRQQPGQSLTLIATANQGSEATYESGFVIDKFPISRPNLTFSTLTVSNMSPEDSSIYLCSVCSSSGANLLNFGAGSRLTVL.

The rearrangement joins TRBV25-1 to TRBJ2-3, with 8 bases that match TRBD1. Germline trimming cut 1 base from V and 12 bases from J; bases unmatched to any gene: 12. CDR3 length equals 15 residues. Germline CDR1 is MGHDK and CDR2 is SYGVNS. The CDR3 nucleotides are TGTGCCAGCAGTGAATCAGGACAGGGCACAGATAAACAGTATTTT. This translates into CASSESGQGTDKQYF.

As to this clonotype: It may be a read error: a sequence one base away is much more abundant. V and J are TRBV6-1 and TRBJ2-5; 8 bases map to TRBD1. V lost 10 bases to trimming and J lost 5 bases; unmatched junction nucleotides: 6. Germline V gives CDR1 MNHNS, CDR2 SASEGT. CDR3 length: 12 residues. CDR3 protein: CAIRQGRETQYF. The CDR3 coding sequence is TGTGCCATCAGACAGGGGAGGGAGACCCAGTACTTC.

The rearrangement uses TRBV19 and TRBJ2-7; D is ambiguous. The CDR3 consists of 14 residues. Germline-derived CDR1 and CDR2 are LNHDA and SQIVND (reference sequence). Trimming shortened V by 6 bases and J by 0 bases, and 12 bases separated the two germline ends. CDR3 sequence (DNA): TGTGCCAGTAGAAATCAGCACCTCTCCTACGAGCAGTACTTC. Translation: CASRNQHLSYEQYF.

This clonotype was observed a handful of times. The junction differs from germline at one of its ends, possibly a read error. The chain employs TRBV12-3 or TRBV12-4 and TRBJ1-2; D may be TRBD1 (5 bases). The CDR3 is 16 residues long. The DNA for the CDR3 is TGTGCCAGCAGTTTCGGGGAGGGGCTCCTCAACTATGGCTATACCTTC. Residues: CASSFGEGLLNYGYTF.

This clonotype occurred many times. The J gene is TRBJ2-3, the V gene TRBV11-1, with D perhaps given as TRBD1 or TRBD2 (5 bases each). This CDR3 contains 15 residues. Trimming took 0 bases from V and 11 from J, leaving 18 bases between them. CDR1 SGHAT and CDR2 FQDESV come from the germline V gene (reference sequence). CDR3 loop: CASSLASSWDGGQYF. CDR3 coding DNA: TGTGCCAGCAGCTTAGCTTCCTCGTGGGACGGAGGGCAGTATTTT.

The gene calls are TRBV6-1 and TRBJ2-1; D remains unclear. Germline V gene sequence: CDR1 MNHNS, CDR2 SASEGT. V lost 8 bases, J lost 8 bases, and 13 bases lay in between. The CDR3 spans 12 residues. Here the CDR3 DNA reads TGTGCCAGCTTTAGGATGGACGATGAGCAGTTCTTC. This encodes CASFRMDDEQFF.

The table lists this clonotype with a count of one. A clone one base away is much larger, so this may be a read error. The CDR3 reads CSARDPRTQETQYF. CDR3 bases: TGCAGTGCTAGAGATCCACGGACCCAAGAGACCCAGTACTTC. The chain employs TRBV20-1 and TRBJ2-5, with D hard to call. Germline lookup yields CDR1 DFQATT and CDR2 SNEGSKA (reference sequence). The CDR3 is made up of 14 amino acids. V was trimmed by 0 bases and J by 1 base, leaving 9 bases between them.

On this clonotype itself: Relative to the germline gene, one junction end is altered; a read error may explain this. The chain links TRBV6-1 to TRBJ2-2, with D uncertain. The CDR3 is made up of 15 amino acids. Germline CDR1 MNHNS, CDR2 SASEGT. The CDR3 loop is CASSVFPTNIGELFF. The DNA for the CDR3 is TGTGCCAGCAGTGTGTTTCCAACGAACATCGGGGAGCTGTTTTTT.

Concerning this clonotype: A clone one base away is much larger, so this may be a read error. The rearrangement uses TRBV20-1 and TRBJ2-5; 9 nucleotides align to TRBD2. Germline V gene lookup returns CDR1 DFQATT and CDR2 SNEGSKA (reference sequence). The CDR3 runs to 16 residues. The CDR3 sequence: CSADPRHLAGRETQHF. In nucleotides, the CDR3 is TGCAGTGCTGACCCTCGGCACCTAGCGGGACGAGAGACCCAGCACTTC.

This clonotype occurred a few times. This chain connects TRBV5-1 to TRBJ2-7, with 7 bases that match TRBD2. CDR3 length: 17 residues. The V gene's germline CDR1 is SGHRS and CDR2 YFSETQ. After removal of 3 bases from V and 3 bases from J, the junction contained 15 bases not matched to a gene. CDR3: CASSSNARAGNFYEQYF. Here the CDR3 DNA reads TGCGCCAGCAGCTCGAATGCACGAGCGGGGAACTTCTACGAGCAGTACTTC.

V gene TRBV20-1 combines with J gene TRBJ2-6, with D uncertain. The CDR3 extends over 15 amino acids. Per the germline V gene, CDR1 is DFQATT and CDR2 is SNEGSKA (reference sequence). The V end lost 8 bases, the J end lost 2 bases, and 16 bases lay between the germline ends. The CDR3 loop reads CSTVDQYPGANVLTF. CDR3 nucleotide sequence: TGCAGTACGGTGGACCAATACCCTGGGGCCAACGTCCTGACTTTC.

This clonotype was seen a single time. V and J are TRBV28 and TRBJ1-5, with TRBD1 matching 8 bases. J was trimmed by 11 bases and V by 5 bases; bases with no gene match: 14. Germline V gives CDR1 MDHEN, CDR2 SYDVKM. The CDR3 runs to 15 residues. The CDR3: CASSPPEGTGGSQHF. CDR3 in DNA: TGTGCCAGCAGTCCCCCAGAAGGGACAGGAGGGTCCCAGCATTTT.

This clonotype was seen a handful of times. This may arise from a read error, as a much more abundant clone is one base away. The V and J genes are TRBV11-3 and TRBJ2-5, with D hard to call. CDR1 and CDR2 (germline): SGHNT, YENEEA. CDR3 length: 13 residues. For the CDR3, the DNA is TGTGCCTGCAGCTTAGGCTCCGGAGAGACCCAGTACTTC. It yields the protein CACSLGSGETQYF.

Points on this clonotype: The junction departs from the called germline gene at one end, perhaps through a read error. Here the CDR3 DNA reads TGTGCCAACAGCTTGGGGGGCAGGGGGCTCTACAATGGGCAGTTCTTC. It is translated as CANSLGGRGLYNGQFF. V usage is TRBV5-6 and J usage is TRBJ2-1, with TRBD1 matching 8 bases. Germline values: CDR1 SGHDT, CDR2 YYEEEE. This CDR3 is 16 amino acids long.

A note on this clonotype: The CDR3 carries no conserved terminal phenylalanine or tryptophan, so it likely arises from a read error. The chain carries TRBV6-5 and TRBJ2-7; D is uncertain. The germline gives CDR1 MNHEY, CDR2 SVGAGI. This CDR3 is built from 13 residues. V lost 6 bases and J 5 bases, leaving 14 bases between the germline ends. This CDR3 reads CASRNAAINEQYL. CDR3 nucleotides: TGTGCCAGCAGGAACGCGGCTATCAACGAGCAGTACTTA.

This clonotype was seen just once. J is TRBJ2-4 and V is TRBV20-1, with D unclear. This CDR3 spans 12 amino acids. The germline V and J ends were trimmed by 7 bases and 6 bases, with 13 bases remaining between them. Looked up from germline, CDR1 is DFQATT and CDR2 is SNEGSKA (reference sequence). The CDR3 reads CSGFQDINIQYF. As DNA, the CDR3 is TGCAGTGGTTTTCAGGATATAAACATTCAGTACTTC.

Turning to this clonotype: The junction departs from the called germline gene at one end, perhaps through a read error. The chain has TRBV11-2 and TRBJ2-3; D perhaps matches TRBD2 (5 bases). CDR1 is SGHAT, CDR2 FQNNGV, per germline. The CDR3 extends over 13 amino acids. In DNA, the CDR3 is TGTGCCAACAGCTTGGGGAGCACAGATACGAAGTATTTT. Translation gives CANSLGSTDTKYF.

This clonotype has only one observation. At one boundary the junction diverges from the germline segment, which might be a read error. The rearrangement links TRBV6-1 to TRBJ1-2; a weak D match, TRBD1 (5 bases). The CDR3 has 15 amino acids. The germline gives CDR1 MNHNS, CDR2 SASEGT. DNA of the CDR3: TGTGCCAACAGTCGAGCAGGGTCCGCTAACTATGGCTACACCTTC. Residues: CANSRAGSANYGYTF.

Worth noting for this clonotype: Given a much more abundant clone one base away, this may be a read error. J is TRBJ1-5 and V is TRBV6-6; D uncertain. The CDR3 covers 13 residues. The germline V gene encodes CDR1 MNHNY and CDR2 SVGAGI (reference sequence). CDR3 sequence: CPSRAAGDQPQHF. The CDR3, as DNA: TGTCCCAGCAGAGCTGCCGGGGATCAGCCCCAGCATTTT.

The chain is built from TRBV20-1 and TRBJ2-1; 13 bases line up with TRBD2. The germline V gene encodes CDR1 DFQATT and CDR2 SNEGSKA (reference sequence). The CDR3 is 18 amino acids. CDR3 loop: CYYTGLAGERGSYNDQFF. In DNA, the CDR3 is TGCTATTACACAGGACTAGCGGGAGAGAGGGGCTCCTACAATGACCAATTCTTC.

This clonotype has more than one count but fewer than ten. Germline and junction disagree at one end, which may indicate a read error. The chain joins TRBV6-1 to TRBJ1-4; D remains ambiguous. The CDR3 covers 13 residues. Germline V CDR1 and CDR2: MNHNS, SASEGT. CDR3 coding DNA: TGTGCCAGCATTGAACGGCCGGAGGAAAAACTGTTTTTT. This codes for CASIERPEEKLFF.

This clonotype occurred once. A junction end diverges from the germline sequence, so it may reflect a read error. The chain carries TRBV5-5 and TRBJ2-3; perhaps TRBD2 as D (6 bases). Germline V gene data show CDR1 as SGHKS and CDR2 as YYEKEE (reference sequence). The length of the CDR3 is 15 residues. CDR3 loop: CASSSSAGLTDTQYF. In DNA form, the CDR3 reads TGTGCAAGCAGCTCTTCAGCGGGTCTGACCGATACGCAGTATTTT.

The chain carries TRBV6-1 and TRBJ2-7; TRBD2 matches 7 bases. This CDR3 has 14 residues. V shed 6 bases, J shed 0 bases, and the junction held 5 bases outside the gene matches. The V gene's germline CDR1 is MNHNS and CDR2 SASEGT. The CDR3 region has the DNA TGTGCCAGCAGGGAGGTAGCGGGCTCCTACGAGCAGTACGTC. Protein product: CASREVAGSYEQYV.

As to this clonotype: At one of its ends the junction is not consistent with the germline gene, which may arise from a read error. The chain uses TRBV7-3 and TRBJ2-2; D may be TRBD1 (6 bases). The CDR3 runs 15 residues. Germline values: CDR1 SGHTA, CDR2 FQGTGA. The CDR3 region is CTSGALDSPTGELFF. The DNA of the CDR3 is TGTACCAGCGGCGCCCTGGACAGCCCTACCGGGGAGCTGTTTTTT.

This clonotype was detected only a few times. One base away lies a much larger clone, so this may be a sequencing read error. As DNA, the CDR3 is TGCAGTGCTGACGACAGGTGTACGACCCAGTACTTC. It codes for CSADDRCTTQYF. The rearrangement uses TRBV20-1 and TRBJ2-7; D is possibly TRBD1 (6 bases). The J call is in doubt because the DNA end fits TRBJ2-5 better. CDR1 is DFQATT and CDR2 is SNEGSKA in the germline V gene (reference sequence). There are 12 residues in the CDR3.